This passage covers 20 T cell receptor beta chains from one sample sequenced in a study of blood T cell repertoires in COVID-19. Method: immunoSEQ multiplex PCR; TCRdb's copy keeps in-frame clones and lacks some. The data hold about 47,000 clones, with under 85% observed a single time. The sequencing sample was made of peripheral blood. These receptors all stem from a man in his sixties with active COVID-19.

Only a few counts were recorded for this clone. The CDR3 DNA is TGTGCCAGCAGCGTAGCTACTAGCTCGGAGACCCAGTACTTC. It yields the protein CASSVATSSETQYF. The chain carries TRBV9 and TRBJ2-5; D possibly corresponds to TRBD2 (6 bases). Germline CDR1 reads SGDLS; CDR2 reads YYNGEE. The CDR3 totals 14 residues. V dropped 0 bases and J dropped 5 bases, with 11 bases sitting between them.

The V and J genes are TRBV2 and TRBJ1-2; 7 bases fit TRBD1. The CDR3 runs to 12 residues. Germline V lookup: CDR1 SNHLY, CDR2 FYNNEI. J gave up 7 bases and V 6 bases, and 5 bases lay outside the gene matches. DNA of the CDR3: TGTGCCAGCAGGACAGGGCGAGGTGGCTACACCTTC. Its protein product is CASRTGRGGYTF.

This clone came up once. The chain links TRBV7-3 to TRBJ2-3; no clear D. V gave up 8 bases and J gave up 4 bases, with 22 bases separating them. Per germline, CDR1 SGHTA and CDR2 FQGTGA. The CDR3 extends over 16 amino acids. The CDR3 spells CASSLGHSSFADTQYF. The CDR3 nucleotides are TGTGCCAGCTCCCTTGGGCACTCTTCGTTTGCAGATACGCAGTATTTT.

This clone has only one observation. CDR3 DNA sequence: TGTGCCAGCAGCTTAGTGTTAGCGGGAGAGACCCAGTACTTC. Its protein product is CASSLVLAGETQYF. This chain joins TRBV7-9 and TRBJ2-5; 7 positions agree with TRBD2. The trim removed 1 base at V and 4 bases at J, leaving 3 bases unmatched. This CDR3 is built from 14 residues. The germline gives CDR1 SEHNR, CDR2 FQNEAQ (reference sequence).

The chain couples TRBV19 to TRBJ2-1, with TRBD2 matching 9 bases. The CDR3 contains 17 residues. Looked up from germline, CDR1 is LNHDA and CDR2 is SQIVND (reference sequence). Unmatched junction bases numbered 8, after V lost 5 bases and J lost 0 bases. CDR3 protein: CASSDVLAGSSYNEQFF. The DNA of the CDR3 is TGTGCCAGTAGTGACGTACTAGCGGGCAGCTCCTACAATGAGCAGTTCTTC.

This clone was found once. J is TRBJ1-2 and V is TRBV6-5; 8 nucleotides align to TRBD1. Germline CDR1 and CDR2: MNHEY and SVGAGI. V dropped 6 bases and J dropped 5; count of bases not matched to a gene: 11. The length of the CDR3 is 15 residues. The CDR3 DNA reads TGTGCCAGCAGCCCATACAGGGGGGGGTCTTATGGCTACACCTTC. This translates into CASSPYRGGSYGYTF.

V is TRBV3-1 (or the pseudogene TRBV3-2) and J is TRBJ1-1, with D possibly matching TRBD1 (5 bases). The V gene's germline CDR1 is LGHDT and CDR2 YNNKEL (reference sequence). V was pared by 4 bases and J by 10 bases, with 10 bases between. The CDR3 spans 11 residues. The CDR3 nucleotides read TGTGCCAGCAGCCCCGGGACTTTAGCTTTCTTT. Residues: CASSPGTLAFF.

Written as DNA, the CDR3 is TGTGCCAGCAGTGAGGGGGACAGGAGCAATGAAAAACTGTTTTTT. Its translation: CASSEGDRSNEKLFF. The chain couples TRBV6-1 to TRBJ1-4, with 8 bases lining up with TRBD1. Germline assignment: CDR1 MNHNS and CDR2 SASEGT. V lost 3 bases, J lost 5 bases, and 5 bases stayed unmatched. The CDR3 has 15 amino acids.

The chain uses TRBV19 and TRBJ1-5; tentative D call: TRBD1 (5 bases). The CDR3 has 15 residues. CDR1 and CDR2 from the germline V gene are LNHDA and SQIVND (reference sequence). The V end lost 4 bases, the J end lost 3 bases, and 13 bases lay between the germline ends. CDR3 amino acids: CASSTWQGNNQPQHF. The CDR3 DNA sequence: TGTGCCAGTAGTACGTGGCAGGGAAACAATCAGCCCCAGCATTTT.

The V call is TRBV6-4, the J call TRBJ2-1; TRBD2 aligns across 9 bases. Germline values: CDR1 MRHNA, CDR2 SNTAGT. Unmatched junction bases numbered 2, after V lost 5 bases and J lost 0 bases. The CDR3 spans 15 residues. The CDR3 loop reads CASSPAGGSYNEQFF. The CDR3 DNA follows: TGTGCCAGCAGTCCAGCGGGGGGCTCCTACAATGAGCAGTTCTTC.

The rearrangement joins TRBV12-3 or TRBV12-4 to TRBJ2-7; TRBD2 aligns across 7 bases. The length of the CDR3 is 13 residues. V dropped 2 bases and J dropped 5; count of bases not matched to a gene: 3. DNA for the CDR3: TGTGCCAGCAGTTTATGGGGAGGGAACGAGCAGTACTTC. Its protein is CASSLWGGNEQYF.

The DNA of the CDR3 is TGTGCCAGCAGCTTATTTGCGGGGGGGAGCACAGATACGCAGTATTTT. Translation: CASSLFAGGSTDTQYF. The chain uses TRBV7-2 and TRBJ2-3; 9 bases agree with TRBD2. The CDR3 totals 16 residues. The germline V gene encodes CDR1 SGHTA and CDR2 FQGNSA. The V segment lost 2 bases and the J segment 0 bases; nucleotides outside the gene matches: 3. The whole variable domain, filled in from reference TRBV7-2 and TRBJ2-3, reads GAGVSQSPSNKVTEKGKDVELRCDPISGHTALYWYRQSLGQGLEFLIYFQGNSAPDKSGLPSDRFSAERTGGSVSTLTIQRTQQEDSAVYLCASSLFAGGSTDTQYFGPGTRLTVL.

A remark on this clone: This specimen includes other DNA sequences encoding the same CDR3. This chain connects TRBV28 to TRBJ1-1; 7 bases match TRBD1. Germline V gene sequence: CDR1 MDHEN, CDR2 SYDVKM. The length of the CDR3 is 20 residues. The V gene end was trimmed by 1 base and the J gene end by 0 bases; junction bases not matched to a gene: 17. The CDR3 DNA sequence: TGTGCCAGCAGTTTATTGGGTGGACCATGGGACAGCGACATGAACACTGAAGCTTTCTTT. This codes for CASSLLGGPWDSDMNTEAFF.

The genes are TRBV7-6 and TRBJ1-3, with no clear D. Deletions cut 6 bases from V and 0 bases from J, with 15 bases between. The V gene's germline CDR1 is SGHVS and CDR2 FNYEAQ. This CDR3 comprises 16 residues. The CDR3 nucleotides read TGTGCCAGCAGTCCACTAGAGCCGGTCTCTGGAAACACCATATATTTT. Residues: CASSPLEPVSGNTIYF.

This rearrangement joins TRBV30 to TRBJ2-7, with D maybe TRBD2 (7 bases). CDR1 is GTSNPN, CDR2 SVGIG, per germline (reference sequence). The V and J ends lost 1 base and 7 bases respectively, with 20 bases between them. This CDR3 region has 15 residues. The CDR3 nucleotides read TGTGCCTGGAGTGCCCCACGGCGGGGGCGGGGGGAGCAGTACTTC. It yields the protein CAWSAPRRGRGEQYF.

The chain is built from TRBV29-1 and TRBJ2-2; tentatively, D is TRBD1 (5 bases). Germline CDR1 is SQVTM and CDR2 is ANQGSEA. This CDR3 contains 12 residues. V lost 6 bases, J lost 5 bases, and 10 bases lay in between. CDR3 protein: CSVARGTGELFF. CDR3 coding DNA: TGCAGCGTGGCTAGGGGAACCGGGGAGCTGTTTTTT.

The genes are TRBV7-9 and TRBJ2-7; D might be TRBD2 (5 bases). This CDR3 comprises 13 residues. CDR1 and CDR2 (germline): SEHNR, FQNEAQ (reference sequence). V lost 1 base to trimming and J lost 7 bases, with 11 bases between them. In DNA form, the CDR3 reads TGTGCCAGCAGCTTAGGTTTGCGAGGGGAGCAGTACTTC. Protein sequence: CASSLGLRGEQYF.

J is TRBJ2-3 and V is TRBV4-2; D gene uncertain. This CDR3 has 17 residues. With 0 bases removed from V and 11 bases from J, the gap between germline ends came to 24 bases. Germline V gene data show CDR1 as LGHNA and CDR2 as YNFKEQ. CDR3 sequence (DNA): TGTGCCAGCAGCCAAGATTTCACCGGAACTGTTTGGGCATTGCAGTATTTT. Translation gives CASSQDFTGTVWALQYF.

This chain uses TRBV30 with TRBJ1-1; possible D gene TRBD1, 5 bases. CDR1 and CDR2 from the germline V gene are GTSNPN and SVGIG (reference sequence). The V end was cut by 5 bases, the J end by 1 base, with 14 bases between. CDR3 length: 14 amino acids. The CDR3 nucleotides are TGTGCCTGGGGCCGGGACTTACGGAACACTGAAGCTTTCTTT. This sequence encodes CAWGRDLRNTEAFF.

The V call is TRBV7-6, the J call TRBJ1-5; a weak D match, TRBD1 (6 bases). Trimming took off 1 base at V and 1 base at J, with 11 bases between the two ends. The CDR3 length is 16 residues. Germline-derived CDR1 and CDR2 are SGHVS and FNYEAQ. The CDR3 spells CASSLEAGVSNQPQHF. The CDR3 DNA sequence: TGTGCCAGCAGCTTAGAGGCAGGGGTCAGCAATCAGCCCCAGCATTTT.